This TCR beta chain was captured by sequencing in a study of cytomegalovirus exposure and HLA in healthy donors. Study at large: Earlier findings included some 120 million unique TCR beta sequences obtained from 150 million to 200 million T cells.

A word on this clone: Its antigen is undetermined. At the DNA level, this CDR3 is encoded by other sequences in the same sample as well.

Findings and limits, study-wide: The study put under 200 TCR beta chains on its list as cytomegalovirus-associated. In a later analysis, productive TCRs from donors in an Asian-associated ancestry cluster reportedly carried fewer N-insertions than the cohort mean. Prior analysis indicated that the majority of TCR beta V segments exhibited productivity approximately 90% or approximately 30% of the time.

PCR employed 60 Vbeta and 13 Jbeta primers. The assay was immunoSEQ multiplex PCR, and TCRdb's table has in-frame clones only and misses some. The sample gives some 200,000 clones, roughly 89% of which show up once; 1% is in the top ten. Germline V gives CDR1 SGHRS, CDR2 YFSETQ. The CDR3 runs 15 residues. Trimming cost V 4 bases and J 6 bases; bases outside gene matches: 9. Sequenced: PBMCs. The rearrangement joins TRBV5-1 to TRBJ2-7, with 11 bases lining up with TRBD2. The source of this sequence is a woman aged 18-29 years in good health and CMV-seronegative. The CDR3: CASSAVAGGSGEQYF. The CDR3 DNA sequence: TGCGCCAGCAGCGCGGTAGCGGGAGGGTCGGGCGAGCAGTACTTC.